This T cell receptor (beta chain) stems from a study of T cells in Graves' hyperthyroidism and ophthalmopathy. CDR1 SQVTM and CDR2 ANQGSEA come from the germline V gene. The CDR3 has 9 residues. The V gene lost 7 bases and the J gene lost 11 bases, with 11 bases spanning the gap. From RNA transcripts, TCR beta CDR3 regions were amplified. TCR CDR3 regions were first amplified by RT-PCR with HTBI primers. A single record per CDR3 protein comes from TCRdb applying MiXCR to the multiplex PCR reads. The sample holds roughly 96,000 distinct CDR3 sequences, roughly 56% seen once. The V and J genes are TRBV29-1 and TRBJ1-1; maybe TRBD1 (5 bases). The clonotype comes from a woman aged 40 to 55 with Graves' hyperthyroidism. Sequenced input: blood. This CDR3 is CSAGGGAFF. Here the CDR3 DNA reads TGCAGCGCGGGGGGGGGGGCTTTCTTT.